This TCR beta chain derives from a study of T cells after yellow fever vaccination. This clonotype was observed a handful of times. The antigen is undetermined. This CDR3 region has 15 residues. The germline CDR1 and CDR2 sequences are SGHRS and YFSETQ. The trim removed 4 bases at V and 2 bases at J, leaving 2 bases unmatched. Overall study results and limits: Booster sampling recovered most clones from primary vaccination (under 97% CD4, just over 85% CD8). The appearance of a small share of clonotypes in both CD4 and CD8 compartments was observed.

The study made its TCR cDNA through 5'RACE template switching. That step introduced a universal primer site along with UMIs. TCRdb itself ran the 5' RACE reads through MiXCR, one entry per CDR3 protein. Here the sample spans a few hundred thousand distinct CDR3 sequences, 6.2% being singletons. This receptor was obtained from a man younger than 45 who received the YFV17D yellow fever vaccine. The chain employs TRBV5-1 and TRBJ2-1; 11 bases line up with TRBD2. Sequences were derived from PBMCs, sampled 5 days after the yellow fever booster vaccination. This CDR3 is CASSNSGRAYNEQFF. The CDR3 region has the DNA TGCGCCAGCAGCAATAGCGGGAGGGCCTACAATGAGCAGTTCTTC.